Listed below are T cell receptor beta chains from one sample, sequenced in a study of cytomegalovirus exposure and HLA in healthy donors. The data were produced by immunoSEQ multiplex PCR, yet TCRdb's version contains in-frame clones alone and is incomplete. The profile shows about 240,000 clones, approximately 80% of them singletons. Sequencing was performed on PBMCs. All receptors come from a woman between 55 and 75 years old in good health and CMV-seropositive. Each CDR3 is given with its conserved first and last residue. Each record gives: D gene, clone size, J gene, V gene, CDR3 protein, CDR3 DNA. The D gene is left open where the match is weak. Part of the rows lack a size; the others show once, few, many or a class for expanded clones.

D: TRBD2
size: -
J: TRBJ2-1
V: TRBV9
CDR3: CASSVGTSGNEQFF
DNA: TGTGCCAGCAGCGTAGGGACTAGCGGAAATGAGCAGTTCTTC

D: -
size: -
J: TRBJ2-7
V: TRBV14
CDR3: CASSQDRAGGLGASYEQYF
DNA: TGTGCCAGCAGCCAAGATCGGGCAGGGGGGTTAGGGGCCTCCTACGAGCAGTACTTC

D: -
size: -
J: TRBJ1-5
V: TRBV18
CDR3: CASSPRGHFGNQPQHF
DNA: TGTGCCAGCTCACCACGGGGGCACTTTGGCAATCAGCCCCAGCATTTT

D: TRBD2
size: -
J: TRBJ2-5
V: TRBV5-6
CDR3: CASSLTSGPQETQYF
DNA: TGTGCCAGCAGCTTGACTAGCGGGCCCCAAGAGACCCAGTACTTC

D: TRBD2
size: -
J: TRBJ2-7
V: TRBV6-6
CDR3: CASRPGLAYEQYF
DNA: TGTGCCAGCAGGCCGGGACTAGCCTACGAGCAGTACTTC

D: TRBD1
size: -
J: TRBJ2-7
V: TRBV7-3
CDR3: CASSSGQGEGYEQYF
DNA: TGTGCCAGCAGCTCCGGACAGGGAGAGGGATACGAGCAGTACTTC

D: TRBD1
size: -
J: TRBJ2-1
V: TRBV19
CDR3: CASSTDRDNEQFF
DNA: TGTGCCAGTAGTACCGACAGGGACAATGAGCAGTTCTTC

D: -
size: -
J: TRBJ2-3
V: TRBV18
CDR3: CASSPRLLAGQDTDTQYF
DNA: TGTGCCAGCTCACCAAGGCTCCTGGCGGGGCAAGACACAGATACGCAGTATTTT

D: TRBD2
size: -
J: TRBJ2-2
V: TRBV9
CDR3: CASSVHLTSGSVTGELFF
DNA: TGTGCCAGCAGCGTCCATCTTACTAGCGGGAGTGTCACCGGGGAGCTGTTTTTT

D: TRBD2
size: -
J: TRBJ2-1
V: TRBV29-1
CDR3: CSGTGLAGALRNEQFF
DNA: TGCAGCGGGACAGGACTAGCGGGAGCCCTCCGCAATGAGCAGTTCTTC

D: TRBD2
size: -
J: TRBJ2-1
V: TRBV6-4
CDR3: CASSIGLAGYNEQFF
DNA: TGTGCCAGCAGTATTGGACTAGCGGGATACAATGAGCAGTTCTTC

D: -
size: -
J: TRBJ1-1
V: TRBV5-6
CDR3: CASSLGRGMNTEAFF
DNA: TGTGCCAGCAGCTTGGGCCGGGGTATGAACACTGAAGCTTTCTTT

D: -
size: -
J: TRBJ1-1
V: TRBV28
CDR3: CASSLNSFMNTEAFF
DNA: TGTGCCAGCAGTTTGAACAGCTTTATGAACACTGAAGCTTTCTTT

D: TRBD1
size: few
J: TRBJ2-7
V: TRBV11-2
CDR3: CASSEAQGHYVEQYF
DNA: TGTGCCAGCAGCGAGGCACAGGGGCATTACGTCGAGCAGTACTTC

D: TRBD2
size: -
J: TRBJ2-1
V: TRBV9
CDR3: CASSVASRTSGNEQFF
DNA: TGTGCCAGCAGCGTAGCGTCCCGGACTAGCGGCAATGAGCAGTTCTTC

D: -
size: few
J: TRBJ2-1
V: TRBV11-2
CDR3: CASSGQRSRRNEQFF
DNA: TGTGCCAGCAGCGGACAGCGGAGTCGAAGGAATGAGCAGTTCTTC

D: -
size: -
J: TRBJ1-6
V: TRBV30
CDR3: CAWGGLNSPLHF
DNA: TGTGCCTGGGGAGGACTTAATTCACCCCTCCACTTT

D: TRBD2
size: -
J: TRBJ2-3
V: TRBV5-4
CDR3: CASSPGPGGPGKDTQYF
DNA: TGTGCCAGCAGCCCGGGACCGGGAGGTCCCGGCAAGGATACGCAGTATTTT

D: TRBD1
size: -
J: TRBJ1-2
V: TRBV19
CDR3: CASSIGTVYGYTF
DNA: TGTGCCAGTAGTATCGGGACAGTATATGGCTACACCTTC

D: TRBD1
size: -
J: TRBJ1-5
V: TRBV6-1
CDR3: CASSGTGQGDPRWQPQHF
DNA: TGTGCCAGCAGTGGAACGGGACAGGGGGACCCTCGCTGGCAGCCCCAGCATTTT

D: TRBD1
size: -
J: TRBJ2-1
V: TRBV19
CDR3: CASSIGTGDHNEQFF
DNA: TGTGCCAGTAGTATCGGGACAGGGGACCACAATGAGCAGTTCTTC

D: -
size: -
J: TRBJ2-5
V: TRBV28
CDR3: CASYRNQETQYF
DNA: TGTGCCAGCTACAGGAATCAAGAGACCCAGTACTTC

D: -
size: -
J: TRBJ1-1
V: TRBV29-1
CDR3: CSAIQRSNTEAFF
DNA: TGCAGCGCCATACAGAGATCGAACACTGAAGCTTTCTTT

D: -
size: -
J: TRBJ1-6
V: TRBV28
CDR3: CASSLAQGTYNSPLHF
DNA: TGTGCCAGCAGTTTGGCACAGGGCACCTATAATTCACCCCTCCACTTT

D: -
size: -
J: TRBJ1-4
V: TRBV2
CDR3: CASRALEKLFF
DNA: TGTGCCAGCAGAGCCTTAGAAAAACTGTTTTTT

D: -
size: -
J: TRBJ1-5
V: TRBV6-1
CDR3: CASSVLGGGNQPQHF
DNA: TGTGCCAGCAGTGTCCTTGGGGGGGGCAATCAGCCCCAGCATTTT

D: -
size: -
J: TRBJ2-7
V: TRBV11-2
CDR3: CASSLGRVAYEQYF
DNA: TGTGCCAGCAGCTTAGGCAGGGTTGCCTACGAGCAGTACTTC

D: -
size: -
J: TRBJ1-2
V: TRBV19
CDR3: CASSIDRSRVYGYTF
DNA: TGTGCCAGTAGTATAGATCGGAGTCGGGTCTATGGCTACACCTTC

D: -
size: few
J: TRBJ1-4
V: TRBV5-4
CDR3: CASSPGGHNEKLFF
DNA: TGTGCCAGCAGCCCGGGAGGCCATAATGAAAAACTGTTTTTT

D: TRBD1
size: -
J: TRBJ1-1
V: TRBV6-1
CDR3: CATRTGGTEAFF
DNA: TGTGCCACCCGGACAGGAGGGACTGAAGCTTTCTTT

D: TRBD1
size: -
J: TRBJ1-4
V: TRBV27
CDR3: CASSLDRGRGEKLFF
DNA: TGTGCCAGCAGTTTAGACAGGGGACGGGGTGAAAAACTGTTTTTT

D: -
size: -
J: TRBJ1-1
V: TRBV11-2
CDR3: CASSSIYRNTEAFF
DNA: TGTGCCAGCAGCTCTATTTACAGGAACACTGAAGCTTTCTTT

D: -
size: -
J: TRBJ2-7
V: TRBV5-4
CDR3: CASSLDATYEQYF
DNA: TGTGCCAGCAGCTTGGACGCTACCTACGAGCAGTACTTC

D: TRBD2
size: -
J: TRBJ2-5
V: TRBV11-2
CDR3: CASSLKWGGETQYF
DNA: TGTGCCAGCAGCTTAAAATGGGGGGGAGAGACCCAGTACTTC

D: -
size: once
J: TRBJ1-3
V: TRBV2
CDR3: CASSDGGLGNTIYF
DNA: TGTGCCAGCAGTGACGGGGGATTGGGAAACACCATATATTTT

D: -
size: -
J: TRBJ2-3
V: TRBV5-1
CDR3: CASSLRLANTDTQYF
DNA: TGCGCCAGCAGCTTGCGCCTAGCGAATACAGATACGCAGTATTTT

D: TRBD2
size: -
J: TRBJ2-2
V: TRBV6-6
CDR3: CASSYASGTSTGELFF
DNA: TGTGCCAGCAGTTACGCCAGCGGGACCTCCACCGGGGAGCTGTTTTTT

D: TRBD1
size: -
J: TRBJ2-7
V: TRBV12-5
CDR3: CASGLAPQGLLEQYF
DNA: TGTGCTAGTGGTTTGGCTCCACAGGGGCTTTTAGAGCAGTACTTC

D: -
size: -
J: TRBJ2-7
V: TRBV7-9
CDR3: CASSHPRVPSYEQYF
DNA: TGTGCCAGCAGCCACCCCAGGGTACCCTCGTACGAGCAGTACTTC

D: -
size: -
J: TRBJ2-1
V: TRBV4-1
CDR3: CASSQITASAYNEQFF
DNA: TGCGCCAGCAGCCAAATTACGGCTAGCGCCTACAATGAGCAGTTCTTC

D: -
size: few
J: TRBJ1-3
V: TRBV5-4
CDR3: CASSLDSGSGNTIYF
DNA: TGTGCCAGCAGCTTAGATTCAGGGTCTGGAAACACCATATATTTT

D: -
size: -
J: TRBJ2-2
V: TRBV11-2
CDR3: CASSLGGDSSGELFF
DNA: TGTGCCAGCAGCTTAGGCGGGGATTCAAGCGGGGAGCTGTTTTTT

D: TRBD1
size: -
J: TRBJ2-7
V: TRBV28
CDR3: CASRPGQGAGEQYF
DNA: TGTGCCAGCAGGCCTGGACAGGGGGCTGGCGAGCAGTACTTC